Following are 6 T cell receptor beta chains from one sample sequenced in a study of T cell responses to AZD1222 COVID-19 vaccine. Generated by immunoSEQ multiplex PCR, the TCRdb table keeps only in-frame clones and is missing some. The table records fewer than 110,000 clones, roughly 85% of them present only once. The sequencing used peripheral blood, collected 28 days after the second AZD1222 dose. The source of these receptors is an adult who received the AZD1222 COVID-19 vaccine.

The chain uses TRBV10-2 and TRBJ2-1, with D perhaps matching TRBD1 (5 bases). This CDR3 has 15 residues. Trimming took 10 bases from V and 0 from J, leaving 16 bases between them. Germline CDR1 is WSHSY and CDR2 is SAAADI. The CDR3 DNA sequence: TGCGCCACTAAGGGGCAGGCGAGCTCCTACAATGAGCAGTTCTTC. Its protein product is CATKGQASSYNEQFF.

The chain carries TRBV6-4 and TRBJ2-1, with D possibly being TRBD1 (6 bases). Looked up from germline, CDR1 is MRHNA and CDR2 is SNTAGT. V lost 6 bases and J lost 8, with 14 bases in between. The CDR3 length is 13 residues. The CDR3 DNA is TGTGCCAGCAGCTCCAACAGGGCCCATGAGCAGTTCTTC. Protein product: CASSSNRAHEQFF.

The chain recombines TRBV7-2 with TRBJ1-2, with D hard to call. From germline, CDR1 is SGHTA and CDR2 FQGNSA. CDR3 length equals 14 residues. The germline V and J ends were trimmed by 5 bases and 2 bases, with 12 bases remaining between them. The CDR3 DNA sequence: TGTGCCAGCAGCCCCGCCACGGGAAACTATGGCTACACCTTC. Residues: CASSPATGNYGYTF.

The chain uses TRBV5-5 and TRBJ2-7, with D hard to call. Germline CDR1 and CDR2: SGHKS and YYEKEE (reference sequence). Trimming took off 6 bases at V and 4 bases at J, with 14 bases between the two ends. The CDR3 spans 13 residues. The CDR3 protein is CASTSSGRYEQYF. The CDR3 bases are TGTGCCAGCACCTCGTCAGGTCGGTACGAGCAGTACTTC.

The V and J genes are TRBV11-2 and TRBJ2-7; D is perhaps TRBD1 (5 bases). There are 15 residues in the CDR3. V gave up 1 base and J gave up 2 bases, with 12 bases separating them. Germline lookup yields CDR1 SGHAT and CDR2 FQNNGV. CDR3 region: CASSLVAQGPYEQYF. The CDR3 bases are TGTGCCAGCAGCTTAGTTGCCCAGGGCCCCTACGAGCAGTACTTC.

The genes are TRBV12-3 or TRBV12-4 and TRBJ1-2; tentative D call: TRBD1 (5 bases). This CDR3 is built from 12 residues. V shed 5 bases and J shed 4 bases, with 8 bases lying between them. The DNA for the CDR3 is TGTGCCAGCAGTGTGCAGGGCTATGGCTACACCTTC. Translated, it gives CASSVQGYGYTF.